These 21 T cell receptor beta chains originate from one sample sequenced in a study of Ad26.COV2.S vaccination and SARS-CoV-2 variants. Some clones are missing from TCRdb's copy, which holds only in-frame ones; the method was immunoSEQ multiplex PCR. The profile shows about 420,000 clones, around 87% of them singletons. As for treatment: around 19 received Ad26.COV2.S at low or high dose, single or two shots; roughly 5 received placebo; per-sample allocation not given. Day 63 after the first vaccine or placebo injection was the time point for sampling. The sequencing used peripheral blood, collected in a trial of Ad26.COV2.S vaccine versus placebo. These receptors were taken from a person aged 18 to 59 who received the Ad26.COV2.S COVID-19 vaccine or a placebo.

The chain couples TRBV15 to TRBJ1-4; no firm D call. Germline V gene data show CDR1 as LNHNV and CDR2 as YYDKDF (reference sequence). V gave up 0 bases and J gave up 8 bases, with 10 bases separating them. The CDR3 consists of 14 residues. As DNA, the CDR3 is TGTGCCACCAGCAGAGATCTAGGTGGCGAAAAACTGTTTTTT. This translates into CATSRDLGGEKLFF.

J is TRBJ2-1 and V is TRBV6-4, with D maybe TRBD1 (5 bases). Germline CDR1 MRHNA, CDR2 SNTAGT. The CDR3 is 18 residues long. Trimming removed 2 bases at V and 4 bases at J, with 21 bases between. The CDR3 region has the DNA TGTGCCAGCAGTGACCGGACACCATACCCGCCTGGATACAATGAGCAGTTCTTC. Translation: CASSDRTPYPPGYNEQFF.

The rearrangement uses TRBV12-2 and TRBJ2-2; no DNA check was done on the table's D call, TRBD2. TRBV12-2 is an annotated pseudogene. CDR3 size: 17 residues. CDR3 DNA: TGTGCAAGTCGCTCCTCGGGACTAGCGGGGAACACCGGGGAGCTGTTTTTT. Amino acid sequence: CASRSSGLAGNTGELFF.

With regard to this clone: This sample includes further DNA sequences coding for the same CDR3. The chain recombines TRBV3-1 (or the pseudogene TRBV3-2) with TRBJ1-2; D not resolved. Trimming cost V 1 base and J 7 bases, with 4 bases left between them. In germline, CDR1 is LGHDT, CDR2 YNNKEL (reference sequence). This CDR3 region has 11 residues. The CDR3 here is CASSQGVGYTF. Here the CDR3 DNA reads TGTGCCAGCAGCCAAGGCGTTGGCTACACCTTC.

This chain joins TRBV15 and TRBJ1-2, with a possible D match to TRBD1 (5 bases). V lost 0 bases and J 7 bases, leaving 9 bases between the germline ends. In germline, CDR1 is LNHNV, CDR2 YYDKDF (reference sequence). This CDR3 spans 13 amino acids. The CDR3: CATSRDAGSGYTF. In DNA form, the CDR3 reads TGTGCCACCAGCAGAGATGCAGGGTCTGGCTACACCTTC. The full variable domain, its missing parts supplied by reference TRBV15 and TRBJ1-2, is DAMVIQNPRYQVTQFGKPVTLSCSQTLNHNVMYWYQQKSSQAPKLLFHYYDKDFNNEADTPDNFQSRRPNTSFCFLDIRSPGLGDTAMYLCATSRDAGSGYTFGSGTRLTVV.

The V call is TRBV6-4, the J call TRBJ2-3; D may be TRBD1 (6 bases). The CDR3 spans 20 residues. The germline CDR1 and CDR2 sequences are MRHNA and SNTAGT. Trimming stripped 6 bases from V and 0 bases from J, with 28 bases between. The CDR3 loop is CASRDPSGQNYQSSTDTQYF. The CDR3 DNA follows: TGTGCCAGCAGGGATCCCTCGGGACAAAACTACCAGTCTAGCACAGATACGCAGTATTTT.

The table lists this clone with a count of one. The chain is built from TRBV19 and TRBJ1-5; D ambiguous. The CDR3 loop spans 14 amino acids. V was shortened by 7 bases and J by 2 bases, with 12 bases between the two germline ends. CDR1 and CDR2 from the germline V gene are LNHDA and SQIVND (reference sequence). DNA for the CDR3: TGTGCCAGTAACCCCCTCGTGGGCAATCAGCCCCAGCATTTT. This gives the protein CASNPLVGNQPQHF.

The chain links TRBV18 to TRBJ1-5; D remains unclear. CDR3 size: 17 residues. The germline CDR1 and CDR2 sequences are KGHSH and LQKENI. Trimming left V 2 bases short and J 2 bases short, with 16 bases between. In DNA form, the CDR3 reads TGTGCCAGCTCACCATATCCGGCAGGCGGGGGCAATCAGCCCCAGCATTTT. Translating gives CASSPYPAGGGNQPQHF.

The chain couples TRBV7-2 to TRBJ2-7, with D tentatively TRBD1 or TRBD2 (6 bases each). Germline loops: CDR1 SGHTA, CDR2 FQGNSA. CDR3 length equals 16 residues. V shed 5 bases and J shed 0 bases, with 17 bases lying between them. CDR3 sequence: CASSLSLGGSSYEQYF. DNA for the CDR3: TGTGCCAGCAGCCTCTCCCTCGGGGGCTCCTCCTACGAGCAGTACTTC.

This rearrangement joins TRBV20-1 to TRBJ2-5, with D perhaps TRBD1 (6 bases). Germline loops: CDR1 DFQATT, CDR2 SNEGSKA (reference sequence). V dropped 3 bases and J dropped 4 bases, with 15 bases sitting between them. The CDR3 runs to 14 residues. The CDR3 is CSASDGQLPETQYF. The CDR3 DNA reads as TGCAGTGCTAGTGACGGACAGCTCCCAGAGACCCAGTACTTC.

Remarks on this clone: Other DNA variants within this sample encode the same CDR3. The genes are TRBV5-1 and TRBJ1-1; D is unclear. The length of the CDR3 is 14 residues. The V and J ends lost 2 bases and 0 bases respectively, with 8 bases between them. The germline gives CDR1 SGHRS, CDR2 YFSETQ. This CDR3 reads CASSFGTLNTEAFF. The DNA for the CDR3 is TGCGCCAGCAGCTTCGGTACCCTGAACACTGAAGCTTTCTTT.

The chain carries TRBV2 and TRBJ2-7, with 10 positions matching TRBD2. With 1 base clipped from V and 4 bases from J, the junction kept 10 bases outside the gene matches. Per germline, CDR1 SNHLY and CDR2 FYNNEI. This CDR3 region has 17 residues. The CDR3 reads CASSEGPGLAGVYEQYF. CDR3 nucleotides: TGTGCCAGCAGTGAAGGCCCCGGGCTAGCGGGGGTATACGAGCAGTACTTC.

This clone was observed once. The chain is built from TRBV28 and TRBJ2-4; 9 bases are shared with TRBD1. Trimming at V came to 6 bases and at J to 2 bases, leaving 8 bases not matched to a gene. This CDR3 comprises 16 residues. Germline V gene lookup returns CDR1 MDHEN and CDR2 SYDVKM. This CDR3 is CASRATGGTSKNIQYF. The CDR3 DNA follows: TGTGCCAGCAGAGCAACAGGGGGCACTTCCAAAAACATTCAGTACTTC.

This chain connects TRBV7-3 to TRBJ2-7, with TRBD2 matching 8 bases. V was clipped by 1 base and J by 1 base; unmatched bases: 0. The germline V gene encodes CDR1 SGHTA and CDR2 FQGTGA. The CDR3 is 14 residues long. The CDR3 DNA is TGTGCCAGCAGCTTAAGCGGGGGGTCCTACGAGCAGTACTTC. Its protein is CASSLSGGSYEQYF.

J is TRBJ1-4 and V is TRBV7-2; perhaps TRBD1 as D (5 bases). CDR1 SGHTA and CDR2 FQGNSA come from the germline V gene. The V end was cut by 7 bases, the J end by 5 bases, with 17 bases between. The CDR3 runs to 15 residues. The CDR3 is CASNGQGVGNEKLFF. The CDR3 bases are TGTGCCAGCAATGGGCAGGGCGTTGGGAATGAAAAACTGTTTTTT.

The genes are TRBV5-4 and TRBJ2-5; 9 bases are a match to TRBD1. Unmatched junction bases numbered 3, after V lost 4 bases and J lost 5 bases. The germline CDR1 and CDR2 sequences are SGHNT and YYREEE (reference sequence). The CDR3 runs to 13 residues. The CDR3 DNA is TGTGCCAGCAGCCAAGGACAGGGGGAGACCCAGTACTTC. Translating gives CASSQGQGETQYF.

The chain recombines TRBV12-2 with TRBJ2-5; the table assigns TRBD2, which was not confirmed against the DNA. TRBV12-2 is deemed a pseudogene. The CDR3 totals 16 residues. The CDR3 reads CASRLEDGWTSPPQYF. The CDR3 DNA reads as TGTGCAAGTCGCTTAGAGGATGGCTGGACTAGCCCCCCCCAGTACTTC.

The CDR3 DNA reads as TGTGCCAGCAGTCCGGGACAGGGAGACGGAGATACGCAGTATTTT. Its translation is CASSPGQGDGDTQYF. The chain employs TRBV6-2 or TRBV6-3 and TRBJ2-3; 9 positions agree with TRBD1. CDR3 size: 15 residues. From germline, CDR1 is MNHEY and CDR2 SVGEGT. The V segment lost 5 bases and the J segment 5 bases; nucleotides outside the gene matches: 8.

The chain uses TRBV6-2 or TRBV6-3 and TRBJ1-1, with D tentatively TRBD1 (5 bases). The CDR3 has 16 residues. Germline-derived CDR1 and CDR2 are MNHEY and SVGEGT. Trimming cost V 4 bases and J 0 bases, with 15 bases left between them. CDR3 sequence: CASSSAADSLNTEAFF. DNA for the CDR3: TGTGCCAGCAGTTCGGCTGCCGACAGCCTGAACACTGAAGCTTTCTTT.

The chain has TRBV5-4 and TRBJ2-3, with D hard to call. Germline lookup yields CDR1 SGHNT and CDR2 YYREEE (reference sequence). This CDR3 comprises 14 residues. V lost 0 bases and J lost 3, with 8 bases in between. The CDR3 protein is CASSLAGETDTQYF. The CDR3 DNA reads as TGTGCCAGCAGCTTGGCGGGCGAAACAGATACGCAGTATTTT.

Details on this clone: Sequence at one end of the junction differs from germline and may be a read error. The V call is TRBV10-3, the J call TRBJ2-5; D is ambiguous. CDR3 size: 12 residues. Germline assignment: CDR1 ENHRY and CDR2 SYGVKD. CDR3 nucleotides: TGTGCCATCAGTGAGCCGCAAGGGACCCAGTACTTC. Translating gives CAISEPQGTQYF.